The sequence of this T cell receptor beta chain was determined in a study of T cell clones after liver transplantation. This CDR3 has 14 amino acids. The germline V and J ends were trimmed by 1 base and 3 bases, with 6 bases remaining between them. Germline V gene data show CDR1 as LGHNA and CDR2 as YSLEER. TCRdb's copy holds only in-frame clones and misses some; the assay was immunoSEQ multiplex PCR. The table includes about 75,000 clones, 84% detected once. The sample here was CD4+ T cells from blood, taken around 50 months after liver transplant. V and J are TRBV4-3 and TRBJ2-2; D might be TRBD2 (5 bases). This TCR derives from a human patient who received a liver transplant. Some T cells may be the graft donor's. In nucleotides, the CDR3 is TGCGCCAGCAGCCAAGGGGGAGACACCGGGGAGCTGTTTTTT. Translating it yields CASSQGGDTGELFF.